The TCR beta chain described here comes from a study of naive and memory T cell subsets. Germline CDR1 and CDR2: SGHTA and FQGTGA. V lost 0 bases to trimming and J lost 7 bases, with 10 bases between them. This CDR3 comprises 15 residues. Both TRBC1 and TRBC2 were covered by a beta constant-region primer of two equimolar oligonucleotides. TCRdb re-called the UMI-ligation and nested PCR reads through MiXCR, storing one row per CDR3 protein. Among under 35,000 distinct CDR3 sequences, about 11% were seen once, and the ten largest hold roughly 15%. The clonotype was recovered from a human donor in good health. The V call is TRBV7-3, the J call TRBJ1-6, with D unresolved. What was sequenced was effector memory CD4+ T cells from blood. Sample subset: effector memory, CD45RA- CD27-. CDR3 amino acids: CASSLTAGSNSPLHF. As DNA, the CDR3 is TGTGCCAGCAGCTTAACGGCAGGATCGAATTCACCCCTCCACTTT.